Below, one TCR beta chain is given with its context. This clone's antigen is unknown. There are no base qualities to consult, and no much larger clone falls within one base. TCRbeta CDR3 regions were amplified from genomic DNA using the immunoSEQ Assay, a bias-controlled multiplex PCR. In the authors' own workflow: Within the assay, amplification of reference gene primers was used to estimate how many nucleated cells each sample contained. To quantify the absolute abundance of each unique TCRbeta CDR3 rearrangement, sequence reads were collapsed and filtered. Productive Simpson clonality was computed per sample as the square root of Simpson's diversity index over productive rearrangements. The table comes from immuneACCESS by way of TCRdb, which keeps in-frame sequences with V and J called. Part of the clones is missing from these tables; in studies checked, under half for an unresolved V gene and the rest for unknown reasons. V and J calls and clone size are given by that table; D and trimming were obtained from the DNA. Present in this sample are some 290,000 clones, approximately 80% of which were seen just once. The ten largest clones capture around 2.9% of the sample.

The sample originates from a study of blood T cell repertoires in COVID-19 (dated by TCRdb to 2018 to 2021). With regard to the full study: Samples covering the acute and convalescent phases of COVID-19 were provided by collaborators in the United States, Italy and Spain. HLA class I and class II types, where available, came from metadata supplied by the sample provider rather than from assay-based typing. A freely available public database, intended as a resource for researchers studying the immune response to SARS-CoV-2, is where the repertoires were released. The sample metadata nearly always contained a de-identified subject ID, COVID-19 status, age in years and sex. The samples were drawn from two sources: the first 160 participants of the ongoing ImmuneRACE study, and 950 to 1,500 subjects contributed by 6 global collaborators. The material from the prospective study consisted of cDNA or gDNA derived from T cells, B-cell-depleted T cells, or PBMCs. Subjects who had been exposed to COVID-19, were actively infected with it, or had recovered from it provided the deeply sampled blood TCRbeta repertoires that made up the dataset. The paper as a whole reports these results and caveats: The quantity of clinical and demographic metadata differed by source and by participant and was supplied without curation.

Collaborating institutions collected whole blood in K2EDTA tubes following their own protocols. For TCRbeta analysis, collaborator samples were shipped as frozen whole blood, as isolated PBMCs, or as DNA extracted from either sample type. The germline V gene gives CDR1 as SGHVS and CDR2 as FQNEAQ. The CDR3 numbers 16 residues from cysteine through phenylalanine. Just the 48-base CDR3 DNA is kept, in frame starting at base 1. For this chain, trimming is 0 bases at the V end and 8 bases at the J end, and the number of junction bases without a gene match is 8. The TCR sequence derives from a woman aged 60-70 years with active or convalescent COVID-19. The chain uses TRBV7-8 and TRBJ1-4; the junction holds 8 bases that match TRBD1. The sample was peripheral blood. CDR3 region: CASSLASGQAGEKLFF. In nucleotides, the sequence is TGTGCCAGCAGCTTAGCCTCGGGACAGGCAGGGGAAAAACTGTTTTTT.